The clone carrying this T cell receptor (beta chain) has only a few counts. TCRdb's table, derived via immunoSEQ multiplex PCR, lists solely in-frame clones and lacks some. The sample yields some 230,000 clones, roughly 81% seen once. The data stem from a study of blood T cell repertoires in COVID-19. Overall study context: PBMCs, B-cell-depleted T cells, or T cells provided the cDNA or gDNA that made up the material.

The CDR3 covers 17 residues. Germline loops: CDR1 MDHEN, CDR2 SYDVKM. Trimming took off 1 base at V and 1 base at J, with 16 bases between the two ends. V usage is TRBV28 and J usage is TRBJ1-1; no reliable D call. The sequencing sample was made of peripheral blood. This clonotype originated in a man aged 50 to 60 who had recovered from COVID-19. CDR3 coding DNA: TGTGCCAGCAGTTTATTGTCCCGCGGACTCACGAACACTGAAGCTTTCTTT. Translation gives CASSLLSRGLTNTEAFF.